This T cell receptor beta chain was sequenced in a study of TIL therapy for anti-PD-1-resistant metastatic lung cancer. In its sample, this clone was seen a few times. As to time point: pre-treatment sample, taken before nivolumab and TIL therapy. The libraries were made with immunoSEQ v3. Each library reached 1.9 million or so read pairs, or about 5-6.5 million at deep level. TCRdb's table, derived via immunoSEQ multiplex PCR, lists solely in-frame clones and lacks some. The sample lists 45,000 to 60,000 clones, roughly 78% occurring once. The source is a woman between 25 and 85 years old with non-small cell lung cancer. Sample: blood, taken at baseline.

In nucleotides, the CDR3 is TGTGCCAGCAGTTACGTCGCGAGCTCCTACGAGCAGTACTTC. It specifies CASSYVASSYEQYF. The V and J genes are TRBV6-6 and TRBJ2-7, with D unclear. The CDR3 has 14 amino acids. V shed 2 bases and J shed 0 bases, with 8 bases lying between them. Germline values: CDR1 MNHNY, CDR2 SVGAGI (reference sequence).